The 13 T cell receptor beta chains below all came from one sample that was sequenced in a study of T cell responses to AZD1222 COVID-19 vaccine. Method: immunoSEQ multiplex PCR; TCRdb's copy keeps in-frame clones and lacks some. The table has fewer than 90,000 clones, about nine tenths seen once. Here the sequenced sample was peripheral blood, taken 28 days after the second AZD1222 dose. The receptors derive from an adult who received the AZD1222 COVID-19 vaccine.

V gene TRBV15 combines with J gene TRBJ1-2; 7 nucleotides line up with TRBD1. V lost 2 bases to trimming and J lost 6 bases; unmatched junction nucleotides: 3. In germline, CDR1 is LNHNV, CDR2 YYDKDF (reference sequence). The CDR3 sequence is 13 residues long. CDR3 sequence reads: CATSRTTGNGYTF. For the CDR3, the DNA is TGTGCCACCAGCAGAACGACAGGGAATGGCTACACCTTC.

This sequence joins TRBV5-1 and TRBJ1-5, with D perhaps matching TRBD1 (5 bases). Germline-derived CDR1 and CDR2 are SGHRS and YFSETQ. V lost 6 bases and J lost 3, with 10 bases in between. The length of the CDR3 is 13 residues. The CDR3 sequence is CASKRDFNQPQHF. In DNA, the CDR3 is TGCGCCAGCAAAAGGGACTTCAATCAGCCCCAGCATTTT.

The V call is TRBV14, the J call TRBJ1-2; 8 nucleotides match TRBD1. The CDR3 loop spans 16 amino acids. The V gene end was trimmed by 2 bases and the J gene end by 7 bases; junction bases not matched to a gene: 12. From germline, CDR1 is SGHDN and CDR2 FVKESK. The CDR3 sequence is CASSQSWTGSKSGYTF. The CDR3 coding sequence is TGTGCCAGCAGCCAATCCTGGACAGGGTCCAAAAGTGGCTACACCTTC.

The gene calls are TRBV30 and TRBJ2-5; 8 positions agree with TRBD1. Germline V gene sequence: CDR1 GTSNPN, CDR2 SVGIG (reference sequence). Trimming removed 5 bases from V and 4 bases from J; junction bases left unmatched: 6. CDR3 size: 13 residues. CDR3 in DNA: TGTGCCTGGGATACAGGGGGAGGAGAGACCCAGTACTTC. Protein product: CAWDTGGGETQYF.

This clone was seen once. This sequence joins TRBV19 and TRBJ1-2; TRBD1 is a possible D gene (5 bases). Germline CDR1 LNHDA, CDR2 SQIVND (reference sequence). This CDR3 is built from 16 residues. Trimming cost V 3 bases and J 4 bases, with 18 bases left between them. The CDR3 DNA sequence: TGTGCCAGTAGTATCGCCGGACAAGAGGTCTCCTATGGCTACACCTTC. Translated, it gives CASSIAGQEVSYGYTF.

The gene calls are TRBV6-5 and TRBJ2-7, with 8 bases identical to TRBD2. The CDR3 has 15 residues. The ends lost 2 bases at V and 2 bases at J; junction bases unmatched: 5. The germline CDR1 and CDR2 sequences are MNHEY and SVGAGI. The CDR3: CASSYGSGETYEQYF. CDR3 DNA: TGTGCCAGCAGTTACGGTAGCGGGGAAACCTACGAGCAGTACTTC.

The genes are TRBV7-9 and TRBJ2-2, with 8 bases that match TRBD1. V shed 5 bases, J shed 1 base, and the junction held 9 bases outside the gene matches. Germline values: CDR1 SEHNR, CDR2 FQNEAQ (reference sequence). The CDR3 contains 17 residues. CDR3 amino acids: CASSPRTGGRNTGELFF. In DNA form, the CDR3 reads TGTGCCAGCAGCCCGCGTACAGGGGGAAGGAACACCGGGGAGCTGTTTTTT.

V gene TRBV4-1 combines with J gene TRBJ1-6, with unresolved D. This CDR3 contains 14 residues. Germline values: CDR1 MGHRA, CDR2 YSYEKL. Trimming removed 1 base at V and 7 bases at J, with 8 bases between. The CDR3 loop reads CASSQGSFNSPLHF. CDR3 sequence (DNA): TGCGCCAGCAGCCAAGGCAGTTTCAATTCACCCCTCCACTTT.

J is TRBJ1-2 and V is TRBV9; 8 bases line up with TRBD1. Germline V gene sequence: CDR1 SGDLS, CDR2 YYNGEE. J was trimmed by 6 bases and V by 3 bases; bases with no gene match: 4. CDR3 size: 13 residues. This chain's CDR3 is CASSAGGQDGYTF. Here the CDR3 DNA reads TGTGCCAGCAGCGCAGGGGGCCAGGATGGCTACACCTTC.

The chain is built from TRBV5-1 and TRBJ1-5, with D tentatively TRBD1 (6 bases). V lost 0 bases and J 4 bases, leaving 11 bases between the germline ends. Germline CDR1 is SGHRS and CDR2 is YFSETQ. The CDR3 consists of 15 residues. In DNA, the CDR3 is TGCGCCAGCAGCTTGGAGGGGGAAAGAAATCAGCCCCAGCATTTT. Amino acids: CASSLEGERNQPQHF.

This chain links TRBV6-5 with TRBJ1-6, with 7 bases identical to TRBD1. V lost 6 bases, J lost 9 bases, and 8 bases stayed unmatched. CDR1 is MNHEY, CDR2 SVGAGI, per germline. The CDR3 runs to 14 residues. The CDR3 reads CASRNRGGSSPLHF. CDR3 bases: TGTGCCAGCAGGAACAGGGGAGGGAGTTCACCCCTCCACTTT.

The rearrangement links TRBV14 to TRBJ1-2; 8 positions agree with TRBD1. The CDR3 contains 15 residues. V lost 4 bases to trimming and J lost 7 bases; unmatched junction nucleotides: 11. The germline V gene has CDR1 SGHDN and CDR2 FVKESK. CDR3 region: CASSLTPTGVGGYTF. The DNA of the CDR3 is TGTGCCAGCAGCCTCACGCCGACAGGGGTGGGTGGCTACACCTTC.

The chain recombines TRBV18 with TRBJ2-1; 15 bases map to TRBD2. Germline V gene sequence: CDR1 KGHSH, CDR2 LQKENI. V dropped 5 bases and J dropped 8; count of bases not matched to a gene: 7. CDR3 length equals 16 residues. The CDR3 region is CASSWGLAGGVYEQFF. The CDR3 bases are TGTGCCAGCTCATGGGGACTAGCGGGGGGAGTCTATGAGCAGTTCTTC. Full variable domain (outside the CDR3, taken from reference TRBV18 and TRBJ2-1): NAGVMQNPRHLVRRRGQEARLRCSPMKGHSHVYWYRQLPEEGLKFMVYLQKENIIDESGMPKERFSAEFPKEGPSILRIQQVVRGDSAAYFCASSWGLAGGVYEQFFGPGTRLTVL.